The clone carrying this T cell receptor beta chain was seen many times. Germline V gene lookup returns CDR1 PRHDT and CDR2 FYEKMQ (reference sequence). Trimming took 5 bases from V and 11 from J, leaving 17 bases between them. The CDR3 has 13 residues. The source of the sample is a study of T cells in Graves' hyperthyroidism and ophthalmopathy. Amplification of TCR beta CDR3 regions used RNA as the template. A set of HTBI primers served as the primers for a first-round RT-PCR of the TCR CDR3. TCRdb passed the multiplex PCR reads through MiXCR, listing each CDR3 protein once. The data contain over 200,000 distinct CDR3 sequences, less than 15% of them singletons.

The receptor was derived from a woman aged 40 to 55 with Graves' hyperthyroidism that later progressed to Graves' ophthalmopathy. Material for sequencing was blood. The V call is TRBV13, the J call TRBJ2-3, with a weak D call TRBD2 (5 bases). CDR3 DNA sequence: TGTGCCAGCAGCGAGAGGACTGTCTTTAGGCAGTATTTT. Residues: CASSERTVFRQYF.